These T cell receptor beta chains were read from a single sample in a study of graft-versus-host responses after intestinal transplantation. Repertoires were generated with immunoSEQ multiplex PCR, while TCRdb's copy carries only in-frame clones and drops some. The sample lists over 10,000 clones, approximately 84% occurring once. The sample consisted of PBMCs, taken approximately 320 days after intestinal transplant. The receptors derive from a human patient who received an intestinal transplant, so some T cells may come from the graft donor. The CDR3 runs from the conserved cysteine through the conserved F or W. D genes are given only for firm matches. Clone size is shown for a subset of rows, as once, few, many or a class of expanded clone.

D gene,V gene,clone size,J gene,CDR3 DNA,CDR3 protein
-,TRBV27,few,TRBJ1-5,TGTGCCAGCAGTGAGTGGGCGGGGGCCCAACAAGCCCAGCATTTT,CASSEWAGAQQAQHF
-,TRBV27,-,TRBJ2-1,TGTGCCAGCAGTTTAACTGGTCGGGACCCGCTTAGAAATGAGCAGTTCTTC,CASSLTGRDPLRNEQFF
TRBD2,TRBV4-2,-,TRBJ2-7,TGTGCCAGCAGCCGAGGACTAGCGGGAGGTTCCTCCTACGAGCAGTACTTC,CASSRGLAGGSSYEQYF
-,TRBV28,-,TRBJ1-3,TGTGCCAGCAGCCCAGGTCGAGGCGCCGGAAACACCATATATTTT,CASSPGRGAGNTIYF
-,TRBV21-1,-,TRBJ2-1,TGTGCCAGCAGCAAAAGGACTAGCGGAAACAATGAGCAGTTCTTC,CASSKRTSGNNEQFF
TRBD1,TRBV27,-,TRBJ1-6,TGTGCCAGCAGTTTCGGACAGGAGAGGTCACCCCTCCACTTT,CASSFGQERSPLHF
-,TRBV7-2,-,TRBJ1-5,TGTGCCAGCAGCCCCTGGGGGTCAGGGGCGGGTCAGCCCCAGCATTTT,CASSPWGSGAGQPQHF
-,TRBV7-3,-,TRBJ2-5,TGTGCCAGCAGCCCGTACTCTGGGGCCCAAGAGACCCAGTACTTC,CASSPYSGAQETQYF
-,TRBV9,-,TRBJ1-2,TGTGCCAGCAGCGCTCGGACCGGACTCTATGGCTACACCTTC,CASSARTGLYGYTF
-,TRBV30,-,TRBJ2-7,TGTGCCTGGAGTGTAATGCAGGAACAGTACTTC,CAWSVMQEQYF
-,TRBV7-9,-,TRBJ1-6,TGTGCCAGCAGCTTAGAACAGCCAAGACGCGGATCACCCCTCCACTTT,CASSLEQPRRGSPLHF
TRBD2,TRBV5-8,once,TRBJ2-7,TGTGCCAGCAGCCGAAGAGCCGGGACTAGCGGGACCAAAACACCCTACGAGCAGTACTTC,CASSRRAGTSGTKTPYEQYF
-,TRBV4-1,-,TRBJ2-3,TGCGCCAGCAGCCAGGGCAGGTATCGCACAGATACGCAGTATTTT,CASSQGRYRTDTQYF
-,TRBV7-9,-,TRBJ2-7,TGTGCCAGCAGCCTGACCCGCCTGAGGGAGCAGTACTTC,CASSLTRLREQYF
-,TRBV13,-,TRBJ1-1,TGTGCCAGCAGCTTTTCGGTGAACACTGAAGCTTTCTTT,CASSFSVNTEAFF
-,TRBV10-3,once,TRBJ1-5,TGTGCCATCAGTCTACAGGGAGGGAGCAATCAGCCCCAGCATTTT,CAISLQGGSNQPQHF
-,TRBV5-4,-,TRBJ1-6,TGTGCCAGCAGCTTGGAAGGGACCCTTAATTCACCCCTCCACTTT,CASSLEGTLNSPLHF
-,TRBV5-6,-,TRBJ2-1,TGTGCCAGCAGCTTGGGGTGGGGTTCCGAGCAGTTCTTC,CASSLGWGSEQFF
-,TRBV9,-,TRBJ2-6,TGTGCCAGCAGCGTAGGTCAGGGATTGGCCAACGTCCTGACTTTC,CASSVGQGLANVLTF
TRBD1,TRBV27,-,TRBJ2-7,TGTGCCAGCAGTTACAGGGGTGGCTACGAGCAGTACTTC,CASSYRGGYEQYF
TRBD1,TRBV5-6,-,TRBJ1-5,TGTGCCAGCAGCTTGCGCTCCGGGACAGGGGTTCAGCCCCAGCATTTT,CASSLRSGTGVQPQHF
-,TRBV19,-,TRBJ2-5,TGTGCCAGTAGTATTCGGGGGCCTCAAGAGACCCAGTACTTC,CASSIRGPQETQYF
-,TRBV28,-,TRBJ2-5,TGTGCCAGCAGGAGCTTCTCCTTAGGGTCCTCACCGGAGACCCAGTACTTC,CASRSFSLGSSPETQYF
-,TRBV15,-,TRBJ2-5,TGTGCCACCAGCAGAGATGCGGCAGCCGAGAGACCCCAGTACTTC,CATSRDAAAERPQYF
TRBD1,TRBV28,-,TRBJ2-6,TGTGCCAGCAGTTTATCAGGGGGAGTAGCCCTGACTTTC,CASSLSGGVALTF
-,TRBV27,once,TRBJ2-7,TGTGCCAGCAGTTTTCGGGGGGCCATATCCTACGAGCAGTACTTC,CASSFRGAISYEQYF
TRBD2,TRBV29-1,-,TRBJ2-7,TGCAGCGCCGGGGCGGGAGGGCCCTACGAGCAGTACTTC,CSAGAGGPYEQYF
TRBD2,TRBV11-2,-,TRBJ2-1,TGTGCCAGCAGCCCTAGTTTAGCGGGAGGGTACAATGAGCAGTTCTTC,CASSPSLAGGYNEQFF
TRBD1,TRBV27,-,TRBJ2-2,TGTGCCAGCAGGACGCTTACAGGGGGCGTAAGGAACACCGGGGAGCTGTTTTTT,CASRTLTGGVRNTGELFF
TRBD1,TRBV28,-,TRBJ2-7,TGTGCCAGCAGACAACGCCGGGACAGGGGATCTTCCTACGAGCAGTACTTC,CASRQRRDRGSSYEQYF
TRBD2,TRBV2,-,TRBJ2-7,TGTGCCAGCAGCAGGCCTAGCGGGGTGTCGGTGATGTACGAGCAGTACTTC,CASSRPSGVSVMYEQYF
TRBD2,TRBV28,-,TRBJ2-7,TGTGCCAGCAGTTTAGGTAGCGGGACTAGCGGCTCCTACGAGCAGTACTTC,CASSLGSGTSGSYEQYF
-,TRBV19,-,TRBJ1-1,TGTGCCAGTAGTCTTATGGGACAAGTGAACACTGAAGCTTTCTTT,CASSLMGQVNTEAFF
TRBD2,TRBV6-4,-,TRBJ2-3,TGTGCCAGCAGTGAGACGGGAGGGCCTACAGATACGCAGTATTTT,CASSETGGPTDTQYF
-,TRBV2,-,TRBJ1-2,TGTGCCAGCACCCCTACAGACACCTATGGCTACACCTTC,CASTPTDTYGYTF
TRBD2,TRBV28,-,TRBJ2-1,TGTGCCAGCAGTCTCGGGGGACTAGCGGGAGGCGAGCAGTTCTTC,CASSLGGLAGGEQFF
-,TRBV5-1,-,TRBJ2-1,TGCGCCAGCAGCCCGTCAGGCGTCCCCTACAATGAGCAGTTCTTC,CASSPSGVPYNEQFF
-,TRBV19,-,TRBJ1-2,TGTGCCAGTAGTATAGAAGGCGGGAACTATGGCTACACCTTC,CASSIEGGNYGYTF
-,TRBV19,-,TRBJ2-1,TGTGCCAGTAGTATGTCCCCTAGCCACAATGAGCAGTTCTTC,CASSMSPSHNEQFF
TRBD2,TRBV7-6,-,TRBJ2-7,TGTGCCAGCAGCCAGGGACTAGCGGGACCCTACGAGCAGTACTTC,CASSQGLAGPYEQYF
-,TRBV4-1,-,TRBJ2-7,TGCGCCAGCACCTCAACCTTAATCAATACCTACGAGCAGTACTTC,CASTSTLINTYEQYF
TRBD2,TRBV2,-,TRBJ2-7,TGTGCCAGCACCCGTTTTGGGGAAGTAGCGGGAGGGGAGCAGTACTTC,CASTRFGEVAGGEQYF
-,TRBV28,-,TRBJ2-7,TGTGCCAGCAGTTCTTATGAAGAGCAGTACTTC,CASSSYEEQYF